Presented here are 12 T cell receptor beta chains from one specimen sequenced in a study of cytomegalovirus exposure and HLA in healthy donors. The PCR ran on 60 Vbeta and 13 Jbeta primers. Profiling relied on immunoSEQ multiplex PCR, and the TCRdb table lists in-frame clones only, not all of them. Found here are 210,000 or so clones, 70% to 80% of them singletons; the top ten hold around 16%. The material sequenced was PBMCs. These receptors all come from a man aged 35-49 years in good health and CMV-seronegative.

This chain uses TRBV28 with TRBJ1-4, with 7 bases lining up with TRBD1. Germline assignment: CDR1 MDHEN and CDR2 SYDVKM. V lost 3 bases and J lost 2; bases outside the gene matches: 6. This CDR3 has 16 amino acids. CDR3 in DNA: TGTGCCAGCAGTTTGGACAGGTTGGATACTAATGAAAAACTGTTTTTT. As protein: CASSLDRLDTNEKLFF. The full variable domain, in which reference TRBV28 and TRBJ1-4 provide the parts outside the CDR3, is DVKVTQSSRYLVKRTGEKVFLECVQDMDHENMFWYRQDPGLGLRLIYFSYDVKMKEKGDIPEGYSVSREKKERFSLILESASTNQTSMYLCASSLDRLDTNEKLFFGSGTQLSVL.

The genes are TRBV30 and TRBJ2-3; 12 nucleotides align to TRBD2. CDR3 length: 20 residues. Germline assignment: CDR1 GTSNPN and CDR2 SVGIG (reference sequence). The J segment lost 0 bases and the V segment lost 0 bases, leaving 13 bases of the junction unmatched. This CDR3 is CAWSVGTSGWSFTSTDTQYF. The CDR3 DNA reads TGTGCCTGGAGTGTAGGGACTAGCGGGTGGTCCTTTACTAGCACAGATACGCAGTATTTT.

The chain carries TRBV27 and TRBJ2-2; possible D gene TRBD1, 6 bases. The V gene's germline CDR1 is MNHEY and CDR2 SMNVEV (reference sequence). V lost 6 bases and J 1 base, leaving 9 bases between the germline ends. This CDR3 is built from 14 residues. CDR3 nucleotide sequence: TGTGCCAGCAGGACAGGAAAGAACACCGGGGAGCTGTTTTTT. It yields the protein CASRTGKNTGELFF.

This clone occurred a few times. The rearrangement links TRBV28 to TRBJ1-5, with 8 nucleotides matching TRBD1. CDR3 length: 16 residues. Per the germline V gene, CDR1 is MDHEN and CDR2 is SYDVKM. The J segment lost 2 bases and the V segment lost 4 bases, leaving 7 bases of the junction unmatched. As DNA, the CDR3 is TGTGCCAGCAGTTCTGGACAGGGCGAGCGCAATCAGCCCCAGCATTTT. This encodes CASSSGQGERNQPQHF.

The chain carries TRBV6-5 and TRBJ1-1; tentatively, D is TRBD1 (6 bases). The V and J ends lost 0 bases and 11 bases respectively, with 7 bases between them. This CDR3 is built from 11 residues. Germline CDR1 MNHEY, CDR2 SVGAGI. The CDR3 DNA is TGTGCCAGCAGTTACTCAGGGGGTGCTTTCTTT. It translates to CASSYSGGAFF.

The CDR3 coding sequence is TGTGCCAGCAGCTCCTCTAAAGGGAGGGCCTACGAGCAGTACTTC. This encodes CASSSSKGRAYEQYF. This chain links TRBV7-2 with TRBJ2-7; 7 bases match TRBD2. Trimming removed 4 bases from V and 2 bases from J; junction bases left unmatched: 8. CDR1 is SGHTA and CDR2 is FQGNSA in the germline V gene. This CDR3 contains 15 residues.

The chain joins TRBV5-1 to TRBJ1-4; TRBD1 matches 8 bases. The CDR3 is 14 residues long. CDR1 is SGHRS, CDR2 YFSETQ, per germline. The J segment lost 7 bases and the V segment lost 0 bases, leaving 2 bases of the junction unmatched. This CDR3 is CASSLGQGSEKLFF. CDR3 DNA sequence: TGCGCCAGCAGCTTGGGACAGGGGAGTGAAAAACTGTTTTTT.

This chain links TRBV18 with TRBJ2-2; D gene ambiguous. Germline loops: CDR1 KGHSH, CDR2 LQKENI. This CDR3 has 13 residues. The V end was cut by 4 bases, the J end by 3 bases, with 6 bases between. CDR3 nucleotide sequence: TGTGCCAGCTCACGCCAGTACACCGGGGAGCTGTTTTTT. It yields the protein CASSRQYTGELFF. The full variable domain, rest sourced from reference TRBV18 and TRBJ2-2, is NAGVMQNPRHLVRRRGQEARLRCSPMKGHSHVYWYRQLPEEGLKFMVYLQKENIIDESGMPKERFSAEFPKEGPSILRIQQVVRGDSAAYFCASSRQYTGELFFGEGSRLTVL.

V usage is TRBV6-1 and J usage is TRBJ2-6, with TRBD1 matching 8 bases. The J segment lost 0 bases and the V segment lost 2 bases, leaving 3 bases of the junction unmatched. CDR1 is MNHNS and CDR2 is SASEGT in the germline V gene. The CDR3 runs to 17 residues. The CDR3 is CASSEWQGASGANVLTF. The CDR3 nucleotides read TGTGCCAGCAGTGAATGGCAGGGGGCCTCTGGGGCCAACGTCCTGACTTTC.

The V gene is TRBV2, the J gene TRBJ2-1, with 7 bases that match TRBD2. Germline CDR1 SNHLY, CDR2 FYNNEI. V lost 10 bases and J lost 9; bases outside the gene matches: 21. This CDR3 comprises 16 residues. Here the CDR3 DNA reads TGTGCCATCACTACTAGCGCCGCCCCCTCGGGCGGTGAGCAGTTCTTC. Its protein product is CAITTSAAPSGGEQFF.

The rearrangement joins TRBV7-9 to TRBJ1-4; D unresolved. This CDR3 has 13 residues. CDR1 and CDR2 from the germline V gene are SEHNR and FQNEAQ (reference sequence). Trimming left V 0 bases short and J 4 bases short, with 3 bases between. CDR3 loop: CASSLALNEKLFF. DNA for the CDR3: TGTGCCAGCAGCTTAGCTCTTAATGAAAAACTGTTTTTT.

For this clone: Germline is not matched at one junction end, which may reflect a read error. This chain joins TRBV6-5 and TRBJ2-7; tentatively, D is TRBD2 (6 bases). The CDR3 length is 15 residues. Looked up from germline, CDR1 is MNHEY and CDR2 is SVGAGI. The CDR3: CASSSRGSGSDEQYF. CDR3 sequence (DNA): TGTGCCAGCAGTTCCCGTGGTAGCGGCTCCGACGAGCAGTACTTC.